A selection of T cell receptor beta chains follows, all from one sample in a study of T cells in Graves' hyperthyroidism and ophthalmopathy. One entry per CDR3 protein results from TCRdb running MiXCR on the multiplex PCR reads. The sample lists a few hundred thousand distinct CDR3 sequences, roughly 15% occurring once. The material sequenced was blood. These receptors all stem from a woman aged 45-65 years with Graves' hyperthyroidism that later progressed to Graves' ophthalmopathy. CDR3s include the opening cysteine and the closing phenylalanine or tryptophan. Each record gives: D gene, J gene, V gene, clone size, CDR3 protein, CDR3 DNA. A D gene is named only where the DNA matches it firmly. Clone size is shown for a subset of rows, as once, few, many or a class of expanded clone.

d_call: .
j_call: TRBJ2-1
v_call: TRBV28
clone_size: .
cdr3_aa: CASSYVAYNEQFF
cdr3_nt: TGTGCCAGCAGTTACGTAGCGTACAATGAGCAGTTCTTC

d_call: TRBD1
j_call: TRBJ1-3
v_call: TRBV6-1
clone_size: few
cdr3_aa: CASSLMTGGFSGNTIYF
cdr3_nt: TGTGCCAGCAGTCTCATGACAGGGGGGTTCTCTGGAAACACCATATATTTT

d_call: TRBD1
j_call: TRBJ2-1
v_call: TRBV12-5
clone_size: many
cdr3_aa: CASGLPTGTATGMPYNEQFF
cdr3_nt: TGTGCTAGTGGTTTGCCAACTGGGACAGCGACCGGAATGCCCTACAATGAGCAGTTCTTC

d_call: .
j_call: TRBJ2-2
v_call: TRBV2
clone_size: .
cdr3_aa: CASSEVGDAGELFF
cdr3_nt: TGTGCCAGCAGTGAAGTGGGAGACGCCGGGGAGCTGTTTTTT

d_call: TRBD1
j_call: TRBJ2-7
v_call: TRBV28
clone_size: .
cdr3_aa: CASSYGTAYEQYF
cdr3_nt: TGTGCCAGCAGTTACGGGACAGCCTACGAGCAGTACTTC

d_call: .
j_call: TRBJ1-1
v_call: TRBV18
clone_size: many
cdr3_aa: CASSPTGTPEAFF
cdr3_nt: TGTGCCAGCTCACCAACAGGGACCCCTGAAGCTTTCTTT

d_call: .
j_call: TRBJ2-3
v_call: TRBV6-1
clone_size: many
cdr3_aa: CATKAGGTDTQYF
cdr3_nt: TGTGCCACCAAGGCCGGAGGGACAGATACGCAGTATTTT

d_call: .
j_call: TRBJ1-2
v_call: TRBV7-2
clone_size: .
cdr3_aa: CASSLAFASRGYTF
cdr3_nt: TGTGCCAGCAGCTTAGCGTTCGCATCTAGGGGCTACACCTTC

d_call: TRBD1
j_call: TRBJ2-3
v_call: TRBV5-1
clone_size: many
cdr3_aa: CASSPAGTGAFTDTQYF
cdr3_nt: TGCGCCAGCAGCCCGGCCGGGACAGGGGCCTTCACAGATACGCAGTATTTT

d_call: TRBD1
j_call: TRBJ1-1
v_call: TRBV28
clone_size: many
cdr3_aa: CASSGLGQGEPEAFF
cdr3_nt: TGTGCCAGCAGTGGACTCGGACAGGGGGAACCTGAAGCTTTCTTT

d_call: .
j_call: TRBJ2-3
v_call: TRBV3-1
clone_size: many
cdr3_aa: CASSQEASGGFSTDTQYF
cdr3_nt: TGTGCCAGCAGCCAAGAAGCCTCGGGCGGGTTTAGCACAGATACGCAGTATTTT

d_call: TRBD2
j_call: TRBJ2-7
v_call: TRBV29-1
clone_size: once
cdr3_aa: CSVPGGVSYEQYF
cdr3_nt: TGCAGCGTTCCGGGGGGAGTATCCTACGAGCAGTACTTC

d_call: .
j_call: TRBJ2-5
v_call: TRBV7-9
clone_size: many
cdr3_aa: CASSFPGEGETQYF
cdr3_nt: TGTGCCAGCAGCTTCCCAGGGGAGGGGGAGACCCAGTACTTC

d_call: .
j_call: TRBJ1-1
v_call: TRBV14
clone_size: .
cdr3_aa: CASSQLGRGWAFF
cdr3_nt: TGTGCCAGCAGCCAACTGGGCCGAGGATGGGCTTTCTTT

d_call: TRBD1
j_call: TRBJ2-1
v_call: TRBV11-2
clone_size: many
cdr3_aa: CASSQTGGWEQFF
cdr3_nt: TGTGCCAGCAGCCAAACAGGGGGCTGGGAGCAGTTCTTC

d_call: .
j_call: TRBJ1-1
v_call: TRBV13
clone_size: .
cdr3_aa: CASSREEGTEAFF
cdr3_nt: TGTGCCAGCAGCCGAGAGGAGGGCACTGAAGCTTTCTTT

d_call: TRBD2
j_call: TRBJ2-5
v_call: TRBV2
clone_size: .
cdr3_aa: CASSEGGGETQYF
cdr3_nt: TGTGCCAGCAGTGAAGGCGGGGGTGAGACCCAGTACTTC

d_call: .
j_call: TRBJ2-7
v_call: TRBV9
clone_size: few
cdr3_aa: CASSVVEDFSYEQYF
cdr3_nt: TGTGCCAGCAGCGTAGTAGAGGACTTCTCCTACGAGCAGTACTTC

d_call: .
j_call: TRBJ2-1
v_call: TRBV3-1
clone_size: .
cdr3_aa: CASSQWDGDNEQFF
cdr3_nt: TGTGCCAGCAGCCAATGGGACGGGGACAATGAGCAGTTCTTC

d_call: TRBD1
j_call: TRBJ1-1
v_call: TRBV19
clone_size: many
cdr3_aa: CASSVPRQGAAFF
cdr3_nt: TGTGCCAGTAGTGTCCCGAGACAGGGTGCGGCTTTCTTT

d_call: TRBD1
j_call: TRBJ1-4
v_call: TRBV7-2
clone_size: many
cdr3_aa: CASSLDGTGVEKLFF
cdr3_nt: TGTGCCAGCAGCTTAGATGGGACAGGGGTTGAAAAACTGTTTTTT

d_call: TRBD2
j_call: TRBJ2-5
v_call: TRBV20-1
clone_size: many
cdr3_aa: CSAKGRGVSQETQYF
cdr3_nt: TGCAGTGCTAAAGGACGGGGGGTGTCCCAAGAGACCCAGTACTTC

d_call: .
j_call: TRBJ1-1
v_call: TRBV29-1
clone_size: many
cdr3_aa: CSVDDGGTGTEAFF
cdr3_nt: TGCAGCGTTGATGACGGGGGAACGGGTACTGAAGCTTTCTTT

d_call: .
j_call: TRBJ2-5
v_call: TRBV6-2/TRBV6-3
clone_size: .
cdr3_aa: CASSYSASPQETQYF
cdr3_nt: TGTGCCAGCAGTTACTCGGCGTCCCCCCAAGAGACCCAGTACTTC

d_call: .
j_call: TRBJ2-3
v_call: TRBV15
clone_size: many
cdr3_aa: CATSRGGNTQYF
cdr3_nt: TGTGCCACCAGCAGAGGGGGAAATACGCAGTATTTT

d_call: .
j_call: TRBJ1-1
v_call: TRBV9
clone_size: few
cdr3_aa: CASSAPGSGADTEAFF
cdr3_nt: TGTGCCAGCAGCGCGCCTGGATCAGGGGCAGACACTGAAGCTTTCTTT

d_call: TRBD1
j_call: TRBJ2-7
v_call: TRBV6-1
clone_size: .
cdr3_aa: CASARDRGNHEQYF
cdr3_nt: TGTGCCAGCGCCCGTGACAGGGGAAATCACGAGCAGTACTTC

d_call: .
j_call: TRBJ1-2
v_call: TRBV3-1
clone_size: .
cdr3_aa: CASSQDIHGGGYTF
cdr3_nt: TGTGCCAGCAGCCAAGACATCCACGGGGGTGGCTACACCTTC

d_call: .
j_call: TRBJ2-3
v_call: TRBV30
clone_size: few
cdr3_aa: CAWTRGADTQYF
cdr3_nt: TGTGCCTGGACGAGGGGCGCAGATACGCAGTATTTT

d_call: .
j_call: TRBJ2-7
v_call: TRBV20-1
clone_size: many
cdr3_aa: CSASSYEQYF
cdr3_nt: TGCAGTGCTAGCAGCTACGAGCAGTACTTC

d_call: TRBD1
j_call: TRBJ2-5
v_call: TRBV6-1
clone_size: many
cdr3_aa: CASSETWTGEETQYF
cdr3_nt: TGTGCCAGCAGTGAAACTTGGACAGGGGAAGAGACCCAGTACTTC

d_call: .
j_call: TRBJ2-7
v_call: TRBV19
clone_size: .
cdr3_aa: CASSIGAEPYEQYF
cdr3_nt: TGTGCCAGTAGTATCGGCGCGGAGCCCTACGAGCAGTACTTC

d_call: TRBD1
j_call: TRBJ2-7
v_call: TRBV3-1
clone_size: many
cdr3_aa: CASSGGTGTYEQYF
cdr3_nt: TGTGCCAGCAGCGGGGGGACAGGCACCTACGAGCAGTACTTC

d_call: .
j_call: TRBJ2-5
v_call: TRBV30
clone_size: few
cdr3_aa: CAWSVGVQETQYF
cdr3_nt: TGTGCCTGGAGTGTAGGTGTTCAAGAGACCCAGTACTTC

d_call: .
j_call: TRBJ2-1
v_call: TRBV20-1
clone_size: many
cdr3_aa: CSCSRNEQFF
cdr3_nt: TGCAGTTGTAGCAGAAATGAGCAGTTCTTC

d_call: .
j_call: TRBJ2-7
v_call: TRBV27
clone_size: many
cdr3_aa: CASSLSVAFTYEQYF
cdr3_nt: TGTGCCAGCAGTTTATCGGTGGCATTTACCTACGAGCAGTACTTC

d_call: .
j_call: TRBJ1-1
v_call: TRBV27
clone_size: many
cdr3_aa: CASSGVARREGAFF
cdr3_nt: TGTGCCAGCAGTGGGGTGGCTAGGAGGGAAGGAGCTTTCTTT

d_call: TRBD1
j_call: TRBJ2-7
v_call: TRBV18
clone_size: many
cdr3_aa: CASSPTGINYQQYF
cdr3_nt: TGTGCCAGCTCACCGACAGGGATTAATTACCAGCAGTACTTC

d_call: TRBD2
j_call: TRBJ2-5
v_call: TRBV5-1
clone_size: many
cdr3_aa: CASSSTGTSAETQYF
cdr3_nt: TGCGCCAGCAGCTCTACCGGGACTAGCGCAGAGACCCAGTACTTC

d_call: .
j_call: TRBJ2-1
v_call: TRBV28
clone_size: many
cdr3_aa: CASSPFRSEQFF
cdr3_nt: TGTGCCAGCAGTCCGTTTCGTAGCGAGCAGTTCTTC

d_call: .
j_call: TRBJ2-2
v_call: TRBV12-3/TRBV12-4
clone_size: many
cdr3_aa: CASSAWDLTGELFF
cdr3_nt: TGTGCCAGCAGCGCATGGGATCTAACCGGGGAGCTGTTTTTT

d_call: .
j_call: TRBJ2-7
v_call: TRBV5-5
clone_size: many
cdr3_aa: CASSLSGPSYEQYF
cdr3_nt: TGTGCCAGCAGCTTGAGTGGACCCTCCTACGAGCAGTACTTC

d_call: TRBD2
j_call: TRBJ2-1
v_call: TRBV20-1
clone_size: few
cdr3_aa: CSARTGTSDNNNEQFF
cdr3_nt: TGCAGTGCTAGGACAGGGACTAGCGACAATAACAATGAGCAGTTCTTC

d_call: TRBD1
j_call: TRBJ2-2
v_call: TRBV5-6
clone_size: .
cdr3_aa: CASSLTGGRTGELLF
cdr3_nt: TGTGCCAGCAGCTTGACAGGGGGGCGGACCGGGGAGCTGCTTTTT

d_call: .
j_call: TRBJ1-2
v_call: TRBV7-2
clone_size: .
cdr3_aa: CASSLNRVLKGYTF
cdr3_nt: TGTGCCAGCAGCCTAAACAGGGTCTTGAAAGGCTACACCTTC

d_call: .
j_call: TRBJ1-1
v_call: TRBV7-9
clone_size: few
cdr3_aa: CASSLDTGYTEAFF
cdr3_nt: TGTGCCAGCAGCTTAGATACAGGGTACACTGAAGCTTTCTTT

d_call: .
j_call: TRBJ1-4
v_call: TRBV20-1
clone_size: few
cdr3_aa: CSATDSFPTNEKLFF
cdr3_nt: TGCAGTGCAACGGACAGTTTTCCAACTAATGAAAAACTGTTTTTT

d_call: TRBD1
j_call: TRBJ2-3
v_call: TRBV30
clone_size: many
cdr3_aa: CAWTRGNTDTQYF
cdr3_nt: TGTGCCTGGACCAGGGGGAACACAGATACGCAGTATTTT

d_call: .
j_call: TRBJ2-2
v_call: TRBV14
clone_size: few
cdr3_aa: CASSQDRYTGELFF
cdr3_nt: TGTGCCAGCAGCCAAGACAGATACACCGGGGAGCTGTTTTTT

d_call: .
j_call: TRBJ2-1
v_call: TRBV20-1
clone_size: few
cdr3_aa: CSAREGVSYNEQFF
cdr3_nt: TGCAGTGCTAGAGAAGGGGTTTCCTACAATGAGCAGTTCTTC

d_call: .
j_call: TRBJ2-2
v_call: TRBV7-7
clone_size: many
cdr3_aa: CASSKDFTGELFF
cdr3_nt: TGTGCTAGCAGCAAGGACTTTACCGGGGAGCTGTTTTTT

d_call: TRBD1
j_call: TRBJ2-7
v_call: TRBV19
clone_size: many
cdr3_aa: CASSPLSGQGRQQYF
cdr3_nt: TGTGCCAGTAGTCCCCTCTCGGGACAGGGTCGTCAGCAGTACTTC

d_call: TRBD2
j_call: TRBJ2-1
v_call: TRBV20-1
clone_size: many
cdr3_aa: CSGLADNNEQFF
cdr3_nt: TGCAGTGGGCTAGCGGATAACAATGAGCAGTTCTTC

d_call: .
j_call: TRBJ1-5
v_call: TRBV6-2/TRBV6-3
clone_size: .
cdr3_aa: CASSHARNQPQHF
cdr3_nt: TGTGCCAGCAGCCACGCCAGAAATCAGCCCCAGCATTTT

d_call: TRBD2
j_call: TRBJ2-3
v_call: TRBV27
clone_size: many
cdr3_aa: CASSHDLREGLTDTQYF
cdr3_nt: TGTGCCAGCAGCCACGACTTGCGGGAGGGCCTGACAGATACGCAGTATTTT

d_call: TRBD2
j_call: TRBJ2-7
v_call: TRBV6-1
clone_size: many
cdr3_aa: CASSDPTSGTNEQYF
cdr3_nt: TGTGCCAGCAGTGACCCGACTAGCGGGACGAACGAGCAGTACTTC

d_call: .
j_call: TRBJ2-2
v_call: TRBV4-2
clone_size: .
cdr3_aa: CASSRSSALTATGELFF
cdr3_nt: TGTGCCAGCAGCCGTTCTAGCGCCCTCACAGCCACCGGGGAGCTGTTTTTT